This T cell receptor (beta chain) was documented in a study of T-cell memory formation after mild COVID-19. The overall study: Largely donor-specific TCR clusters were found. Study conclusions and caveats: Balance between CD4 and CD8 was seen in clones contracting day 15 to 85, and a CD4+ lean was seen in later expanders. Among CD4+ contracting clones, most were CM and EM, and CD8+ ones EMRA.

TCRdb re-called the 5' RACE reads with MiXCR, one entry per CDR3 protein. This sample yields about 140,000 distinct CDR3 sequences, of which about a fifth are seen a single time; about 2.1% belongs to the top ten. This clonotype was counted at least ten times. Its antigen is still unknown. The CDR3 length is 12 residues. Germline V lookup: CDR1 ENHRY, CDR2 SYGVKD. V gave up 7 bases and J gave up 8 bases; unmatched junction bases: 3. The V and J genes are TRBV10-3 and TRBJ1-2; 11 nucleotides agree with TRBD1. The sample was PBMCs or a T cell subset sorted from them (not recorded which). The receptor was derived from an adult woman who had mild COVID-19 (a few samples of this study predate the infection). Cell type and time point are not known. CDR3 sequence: CAITGTGGGYTF. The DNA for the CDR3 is TGTGCCATCACCGGGACAGGGGGAGGCTACACCTTC.